The sequence of this T cell receptor beta chain was determined in a study of cytomegalovirus exposure and HLA in healthy donors. To note about this clone: The antigen is unknown.

13 Jbeta primers and 60 Vbeta primers were used for the PCR. Per the original methods: A follow-up analysis tallied 65 million to 80 million unique TCR beta chains, some 9.9 million shared. Profiled with immunoSEQ multiplex PCR; TCRdb holds only in-frame clones, not every one. V and J calls and clone size come straight from that table; D and trimming were deduced from the DNA. The sample records some 140,000 clones, roughly 79% being singletons. V shed 2 bases and J shed 4 bases, with 11 bases lying between them. Germline CDR1 GTSNPN, CDR2 SVGIG (reference sequence). The CDR3 is 13 amino acids. General study points: In a later analysis, TCR beta V- and J-gene trimming showed a link to a missense DCLRE1C variant.

The sample taken for sequencing was PBMCs. The source is a man aged 18 to 35 in good health and CMV-seronegative. V gene TRBV30 combines with J gene TRBJ1-1; tentatively, D is TRBD1 (5 bases). The CDR3 loop reads CAWSLGVATEAFF. DNA for the CDR3: TGTGCCTGGAGTTTAGGGGTTGCCACTGAAGCTTTCTTT.